The entry below gives a single TCR beta chain sequence along with its context. The target antigen is unknown. Per the germline V gene, CDR1 is ENHRY and CDR2 is SYGVKD. The CDR3 loop spans 13 amino acids. V lost 2 bases, J lost 5 bases, and 1 base stayed unmatched. The treatment: oral pan-JAK inhibitor, 5-10 mg twice daily. The data originate from a study of CD8+ T cells in alopecia areata. Overall study context: Patients remained on tofacitinib for 6 to 18 months and then went 6 months without it. Study-wide points: Numerous clones, expanded in lesions, remained in scalp and blood during tofacitinib.

Sequencing relied on a cDNA template that was reverse transcribed from extracted RNA. The data were produced by immunoSEQ multiplex PCR, yet TCRdb's version contains in-frame clones alone and is incomplete. Among around 270,000 clones listed, about three fifths were seen once. The sample here was CD4+ T cells sorted from blood, taken at week 24, from a patient treated with tofacitinib. The sequence came from a human donor with alopecia areata. This chain joins TRBV10-3 and TRBJ1-2; 8 positions match TRBD1. The CDR3 DNA follows: TGTGCCATCAGTGAGAGGACAGGGTATGGCTACACCTTC. Amino acids: CAISERTGYGYTF.